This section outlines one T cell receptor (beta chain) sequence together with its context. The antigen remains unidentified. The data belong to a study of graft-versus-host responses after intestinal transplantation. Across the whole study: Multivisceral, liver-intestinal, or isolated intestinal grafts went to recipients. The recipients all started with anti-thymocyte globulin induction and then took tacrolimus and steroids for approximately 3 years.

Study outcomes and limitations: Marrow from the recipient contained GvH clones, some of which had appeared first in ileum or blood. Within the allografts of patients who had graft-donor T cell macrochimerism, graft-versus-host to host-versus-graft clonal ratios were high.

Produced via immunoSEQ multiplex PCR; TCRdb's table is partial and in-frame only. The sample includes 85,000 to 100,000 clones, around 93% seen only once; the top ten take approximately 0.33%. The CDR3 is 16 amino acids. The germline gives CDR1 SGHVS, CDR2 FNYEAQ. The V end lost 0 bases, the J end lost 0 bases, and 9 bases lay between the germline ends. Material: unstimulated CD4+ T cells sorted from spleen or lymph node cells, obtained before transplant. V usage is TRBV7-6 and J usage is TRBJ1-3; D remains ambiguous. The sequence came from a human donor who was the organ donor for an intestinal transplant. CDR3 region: CASSLALQHSGNTIYF. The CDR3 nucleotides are TGTGCCAGCAGCTTAGCGCTACAGCACTCTGGAAACACCATATATTTT.